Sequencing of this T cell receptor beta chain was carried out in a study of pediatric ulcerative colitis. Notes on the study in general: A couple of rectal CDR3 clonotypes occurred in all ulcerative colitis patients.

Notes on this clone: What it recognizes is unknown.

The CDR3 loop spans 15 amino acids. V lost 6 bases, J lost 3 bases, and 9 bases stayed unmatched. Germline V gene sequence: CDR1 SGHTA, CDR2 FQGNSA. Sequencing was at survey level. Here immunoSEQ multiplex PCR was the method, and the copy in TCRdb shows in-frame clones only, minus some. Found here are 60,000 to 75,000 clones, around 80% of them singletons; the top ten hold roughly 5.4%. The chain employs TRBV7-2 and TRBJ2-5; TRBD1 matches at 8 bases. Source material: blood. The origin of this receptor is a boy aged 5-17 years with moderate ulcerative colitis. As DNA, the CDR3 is TGTGCCAGCAGGCTGACAGGGGTCTCGGAAGAGACCCAGTACTTC. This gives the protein CASRLTGVSEETQYF. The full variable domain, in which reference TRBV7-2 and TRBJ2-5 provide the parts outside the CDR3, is GAGVSQSPSNKVTEKGKDVELRCDPISGHTALYWYRQSLGQGLEFLIYFQGNSAPDKSGLPSDRFSAERTGGSVSTLTIQRTQQEDSAVYLCASRLTGVSEETQYFGPGTRLLVL.